This T cell receptor beta chain is from a study of blood T cell repertoires in COVID-19. Study summary: COVID-19 samples, acute and convalescent, were from the United States, Italy and Spain. The cDNA or gDNA used as material had been derived from T cells, B-cell-depleted T cells, or PBMCs.

Only a few counts were recorded for this clone. The CDR3 is 15 amino acids. Germline lookup yields CDR1 MDHEN and CDR2 SYDVKM. The V end lost 4 bases, the J end lost 1 base, and 13 bases lay between the germline ends. In the original workflow: Reference gene primer amplification yielded estimated nucleated cell counts. Using immunoSEQ multiplex PCR, the repertoire was profiled, and TCRdb retains in-frame clones only, with some absent. The D gene and trimming were derived from the DNA, and the V and J assignments and clone size from that table. The table includes approximately 240,000 clones, roughly 84% detected once.

The sample taken for sequencing was peripheral blood. The chain carries TRBV28 and TRBJ1-1, with TRBD1 as a possible D gene (5 bases). This TCR was recovered from a woman in her 40s who had recovered from COVID-19. CDR3 amino acids: CASSSGGGENTEAFF. Here the CDR3 DNA reads TGTGCCAGCAGTTCAGGCGGGGGAGAGAACACTGAAGCTTTCTTT.